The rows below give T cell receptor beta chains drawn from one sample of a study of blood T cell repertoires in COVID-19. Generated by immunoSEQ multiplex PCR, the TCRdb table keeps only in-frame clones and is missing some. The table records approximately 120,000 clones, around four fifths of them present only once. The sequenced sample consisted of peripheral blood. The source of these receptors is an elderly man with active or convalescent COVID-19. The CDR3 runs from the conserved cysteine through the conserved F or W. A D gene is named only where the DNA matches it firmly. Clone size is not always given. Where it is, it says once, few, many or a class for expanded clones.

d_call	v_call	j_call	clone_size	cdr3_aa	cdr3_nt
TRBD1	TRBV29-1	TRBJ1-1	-	CSVGTANTEAFF	TGCAGCGTAGGGACAGCGAACACTGAAGCTTTCTTT
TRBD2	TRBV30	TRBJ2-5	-	CAWSVSGAGTQYF	TGTGCCTGGAGTGTTAGCGGGGCCGGGACCCAGTACTTC
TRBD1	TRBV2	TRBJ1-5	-	CASSPQGADNQPQHF	TGTGCCAGCAGTCCCCAGGGGGCGGACAATCAGCCCCAGCATTTT
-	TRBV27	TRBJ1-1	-	CASSLKGRVTEAFF	TGTGCCAGCAGTTTAAAGGGGCGCGTTACTGAAGCTTTCTTT
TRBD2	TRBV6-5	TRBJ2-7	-	CASSRTRTYEQYF	TGTGCCAGCAGTCGGACTAGAACCTACGAGCAGTACTTC
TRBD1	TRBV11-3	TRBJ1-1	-	CASSPGGRPESEAFF	TGTGCCAGCAGCCCAGGGGGGCGCCCTGAGTCTGAAGCTTTCTTT
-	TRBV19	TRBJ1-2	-	CASSLHLGVVSYGYTF	TGTGCCAGTAGTCTTCACCTAGGTGTAGTGAGCTATGGCTACACCTTC
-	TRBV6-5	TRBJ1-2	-	CASTQMTGRNGYTF	TGTGCCAGCACCCAAATGACAGGAAGAAATGGCTACACCTTC
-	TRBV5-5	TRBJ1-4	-	CASSLLVAVNNEKLFF	TGTGCCAGCAGCTTGTTAGTAGCGGTAAATAATGAAAAACTGTTTTTT
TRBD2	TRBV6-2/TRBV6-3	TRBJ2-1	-	CASSFGLAGGSLYNEQFF	TGTGCCAGCAGTTTCGGACTAGCGGGGGGCTCTCTTTACAATGAGCAGTTCTTC
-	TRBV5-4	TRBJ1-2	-	CASSLWPKGYTF	TGTGCCAGCAGCTTGTGGCCGAAGGGCTACACCTTC
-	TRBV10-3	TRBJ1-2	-	CAISESGGGNGYTF	TGTGCCATCAGTGAGTCGGGGGGAGGGAACGGCTACACCTTC
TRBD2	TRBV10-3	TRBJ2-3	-	CAISEGLVKDTQYF	TGTGCCATCAGTGAAGGACTAGTAAAGGATACGCAGTATTTT
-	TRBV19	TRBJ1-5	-	CASSNRENQPQHF	TGTGCCAGTAGTAACCGGGAAAATCAGCCCCAGCATTTT
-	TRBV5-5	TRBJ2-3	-	CASIPGWSVATDTQYF	TGTGCCAGCATACCAGGGTGGTCGGTTGCCACAGATACGCAGTATTTT
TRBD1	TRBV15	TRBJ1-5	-	CATSTGQPNQPQHF	TGTGCCACCAGCACGGGACAGCCCAATCAGCCCCAGCATTTT
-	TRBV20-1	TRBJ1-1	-	CSARQVTEAFF	TGCAGTGCCAGACAGGTCACTGAAGCTTTCTTT
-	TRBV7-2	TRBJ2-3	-	CASSFLRSLEGTDTQYF	TGTGCCAGCAGCTTCCTTAGGTCTCTGGAGGGGACAGATACGCAGTATTTT
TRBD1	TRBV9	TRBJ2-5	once	CASSVGGTATQETQYF	TGTGCCAGCAGCGTAGGGGGGACAGCGACCCAAGAGACCCAGTACTTC
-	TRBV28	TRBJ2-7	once	CASSLSPRSYEQYF	TGTGCCAGCAGTTTAAGCCCCCGCTCCTACGAGCAGTACTTC
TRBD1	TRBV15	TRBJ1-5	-	CATSSTGQGYQPQHF	TGTGCCACCAGCAGCACCGGACAGGGTTATCAGCCCCAGCATTTT
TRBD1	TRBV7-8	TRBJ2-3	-	CASSDRAGTDTQYF	TGTGCCAGCAGCGACAGGGCGGGCACAGATACGCAGTATTTT
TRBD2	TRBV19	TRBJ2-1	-	CASTRSGRGIYNEQFF	TGTGCCAGTACCCGGTCGGGGCGGGGGATATACAATGAGCAGTTCTTC
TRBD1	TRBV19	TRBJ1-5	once	CASSIGTGSQLRRNHQPQHF	TGTGCCAGTAGTATCGGGACAGGATCGCAACTGCGGCGGAACCATCAGCCCCAGCATTTT
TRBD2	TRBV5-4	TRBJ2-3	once	CASTSWGSGEGTDTQYF	TGTGCCAGCACCTCCTGGGGTAGCGGGGAAGGCACAGATACGCAGTATTTT
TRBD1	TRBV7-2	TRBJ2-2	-	CASSSRQGGTGELFF	TGTGCCAGCAGCTCCCGACAGGGCGGCACCGGGGAGCTGTTTTTT
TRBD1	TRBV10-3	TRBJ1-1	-	CAIGEKGASEAFF	TGTGCCATCGGGGAGAAGGGGGCAAGTGAAGCTTTCTTT
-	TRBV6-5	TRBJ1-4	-	CASSYSMGLNLELFF	TGTGCCAGCAGTTACTCGATGGGCCTTAATTTGGAACTGTTTTTT
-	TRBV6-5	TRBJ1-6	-	CASRRAGPLHF	TGTGCCAGCAGGAGGGCCGGCCCCCTCCACTTT
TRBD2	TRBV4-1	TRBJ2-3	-	CASSQLAGGTDTQYF	TGCGCCAGCAGCCAACTAGCGGGGGGGACAGATACGCAGTATTTT
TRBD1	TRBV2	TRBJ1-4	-	CASVGQGREKLFF	TGTGCCAGCGTGGGACAGGGTCGTGAAAAACTGTTTTTT
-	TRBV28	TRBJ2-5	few	CASSSAGYQETQYF	TGTGCCAGCAGTTCCGCGGGGTATCAAGAGACCCAGTACTTC
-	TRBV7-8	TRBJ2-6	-	CTSSPSGAGANVLTF	TGTACCAGCAGCCCGTCCGGGGCTGGGGCCAACGTCCTGACTTTC
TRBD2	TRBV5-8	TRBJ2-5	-	CASSRAGGQETQYF	TGTGCCAGCAGCCGAGCGGGGGGCCAAGAGACCCAGTACTTC
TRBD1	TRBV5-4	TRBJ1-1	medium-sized	CASSSTGLTEAFF	TGTGCCAGCAGCTCGACAGGGCTCACTGAAGCTTTCTTT
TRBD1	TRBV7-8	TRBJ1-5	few	CASSTSGGSNQPQHF	TGTGCCAGCAGCACTTCAGGGGGTAGCAATCAGCCCCAGCATTTT
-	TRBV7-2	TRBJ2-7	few	CASSLNSGEQYF	TGTGCCAGCAGCTTGAATTCCGGCGAGCAGTACTTC
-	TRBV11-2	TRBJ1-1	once	CASSPSPRTEAFF	TGTGCCAGCAGCCCCTCCCCCCGGACTGAAGCTTTCTTT
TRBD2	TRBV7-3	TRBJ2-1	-	CASSFSPRGGAGNEQFF	TGTGCCAGCAGCTTCAGCCCCCGCGGGGGGGCGGGCAATGAGCAGTTCTTC
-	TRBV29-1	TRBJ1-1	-	CSVLRSTEAFF	TGCAGCGTTCTAAGGAGCACTGAAGCTTTCTTT
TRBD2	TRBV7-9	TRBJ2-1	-	CASSSLAGNYNEQFF	TGTGCCAGCAGCTCCCTAGCGGGAAACTACAATGAGCAGTTCTTC
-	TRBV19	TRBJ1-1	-	CASSSTESATEAFF	TGTGCCAGTAGTAGTACAGAATCGGCCACTGAAGCTTTCTTT
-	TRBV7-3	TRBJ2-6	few	CASSLPVGGGANVLTF	TGTGCCAGCAGCTTACCAGTGGGAGGAGGGGCCAACGTCCTGACTTTC
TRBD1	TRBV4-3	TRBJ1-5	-	CASSQGQGYNQPQHF	TGCGCCAGCAGCCAGGGACAGGGGTACAATCAGCCCCAGCATTTT
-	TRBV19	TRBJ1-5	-	CASSPLSNQPQHF	TGTGCCAGTAGTCCCCTTTCCAATCAGCCCCAGCATTTT
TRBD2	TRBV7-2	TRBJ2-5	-	CASSPAGGLAGGSHLTQYF	TGTGCCAGCAGCCCCGCCGGGGGACTAGCGGGGGGGAGCCACTTGACCCAGTACTTC
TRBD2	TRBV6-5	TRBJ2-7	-	CASLLGGGDYEQYF	TGTGCCAGCTTGTTGGGGGGGGGAGACTACGAGCAGTACTTC
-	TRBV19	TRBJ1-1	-	CASSPLPGSPEAFF	TGTGCCAGTAGTCCCCTTCCGGGGTCACCTGAAGCTTTCTTT
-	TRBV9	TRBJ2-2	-	CASSVDSYTGELFF	TGTGCCAGCAGCGTAGACTCTTACACCGGGGAGCTGTTTTTT
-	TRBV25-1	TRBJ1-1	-	CASSETGLNTEAFF	TGTGCCAGCAGTGAAACAGGGTTGAACACTGAAGCTTTCTTT
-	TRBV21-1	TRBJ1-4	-	CASSNLGRWGEKLFF	TGTGCCAGCAGCAACTTGGGGCGGTGGGGTGAAAAACTGTTTTTT
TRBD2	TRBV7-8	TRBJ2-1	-	CASSSSRLAGGNEQFF	TGTGCCAGCAGCTCCTCAAGATTAGCGGGGGGCAATGAGCAGTTCTTC
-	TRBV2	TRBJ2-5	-	CASSEIAGQYQETQYF	TGTGCCAGCAGTGAAATAGCGGGACAGTACCAAGAGACCCAGTACTTC
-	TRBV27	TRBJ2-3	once	CASSLQGSTDTQYF	TGTGCCAGCAGTTTACAGGGGAGCACAGATACGCAGTATTTT
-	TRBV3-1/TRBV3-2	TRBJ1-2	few	CASSQEGRANYGYTF	TGTGCCAGCAGCCAAGAAGGCAGGGCGAACTATGGCTACACCTTC
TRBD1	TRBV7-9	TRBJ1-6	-	CASRPGQGSYNSPLHF	TGTGCCAGCAGACCGGGACAGGGCTCCTATAATTCACCCCTCCACTTT
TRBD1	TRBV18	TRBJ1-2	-	CASSIGQGAISGYTF	TGTGCCAGCTCAATAGGACAGGGGGCCATCAGCGGCTACACCTTC
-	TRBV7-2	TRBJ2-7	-	CASSGRDTSYEQYF	TGTGCCAGCAGCGGACGGGACACGTCCTACGAGCAGTACTTC
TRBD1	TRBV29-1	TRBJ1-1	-	CSVLRGMNTEAFF	TGCAGCGTTCTCAGGGGGATGAACACTGAAGCTTTCTTT